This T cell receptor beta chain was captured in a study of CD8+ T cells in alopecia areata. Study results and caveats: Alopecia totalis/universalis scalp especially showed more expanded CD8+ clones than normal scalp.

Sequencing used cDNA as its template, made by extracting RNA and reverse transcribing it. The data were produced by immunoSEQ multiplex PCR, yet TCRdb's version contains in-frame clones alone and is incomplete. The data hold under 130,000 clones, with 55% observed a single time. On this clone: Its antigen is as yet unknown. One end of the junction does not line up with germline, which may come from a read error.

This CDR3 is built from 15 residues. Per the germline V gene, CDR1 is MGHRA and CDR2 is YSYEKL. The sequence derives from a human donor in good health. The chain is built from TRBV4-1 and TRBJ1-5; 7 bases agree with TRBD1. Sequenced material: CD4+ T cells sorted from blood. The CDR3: CASSQEQGTNQPQHF. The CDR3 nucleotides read TGTGCCAGCAGCCAAGAACAGGGGACCAATCAGCCCCAGCATTTT.